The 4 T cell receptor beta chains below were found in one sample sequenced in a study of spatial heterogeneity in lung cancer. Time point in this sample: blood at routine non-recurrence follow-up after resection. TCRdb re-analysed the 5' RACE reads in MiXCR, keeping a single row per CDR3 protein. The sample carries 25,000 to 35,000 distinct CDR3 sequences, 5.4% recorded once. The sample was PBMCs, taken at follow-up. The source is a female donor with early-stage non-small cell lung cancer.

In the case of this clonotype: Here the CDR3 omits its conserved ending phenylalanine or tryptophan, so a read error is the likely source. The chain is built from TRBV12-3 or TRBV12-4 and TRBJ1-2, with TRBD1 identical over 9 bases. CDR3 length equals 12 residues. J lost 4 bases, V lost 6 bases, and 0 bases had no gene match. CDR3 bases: TGTGCCAGCAGGACAGGGGGCTATGGCTACACCTCC. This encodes CASRTGGYGYTS.

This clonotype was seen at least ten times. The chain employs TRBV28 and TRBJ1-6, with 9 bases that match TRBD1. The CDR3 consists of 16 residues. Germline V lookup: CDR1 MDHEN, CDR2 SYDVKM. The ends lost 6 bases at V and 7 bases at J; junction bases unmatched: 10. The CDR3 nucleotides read TGTGCCAGCAGAGGGGCGGGACAGGGTCACAATTCACCCCTCCACTTT. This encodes CASRGAGQGHNSPLHF.

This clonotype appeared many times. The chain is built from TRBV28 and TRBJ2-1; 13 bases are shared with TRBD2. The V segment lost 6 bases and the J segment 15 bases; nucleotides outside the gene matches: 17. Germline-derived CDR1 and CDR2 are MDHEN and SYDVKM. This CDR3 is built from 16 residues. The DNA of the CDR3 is TGTGCCAGCAGGGATTCTACTAGCGGGAGGGCCGGGAAGCCGTTCTTC. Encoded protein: CASRDSTSGRAGKPFF. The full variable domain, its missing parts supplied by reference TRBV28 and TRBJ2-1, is DVKVTQSSRYLVKRTGEKVFLECVQDMDHENMFWYRQDPGLGLRLIYFSYDVKMKEKGDIPEGYSVSREKKERFSLILESASTNQTSMYLCASRDSTSGRAGKPFFGPGTRLTVL.

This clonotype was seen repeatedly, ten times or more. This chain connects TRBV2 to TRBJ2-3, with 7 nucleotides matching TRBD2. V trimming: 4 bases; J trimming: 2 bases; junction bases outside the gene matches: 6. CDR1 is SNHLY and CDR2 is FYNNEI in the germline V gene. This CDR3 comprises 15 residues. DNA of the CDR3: TGTGCCAGCAGTGCGGGGCGGGGGAACACAGATACGCAGTATTTT. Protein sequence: CASSAGRGNTDTQYF. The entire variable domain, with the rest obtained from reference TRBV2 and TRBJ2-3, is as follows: EPEVTQTPSHQVTQMGQEVILRCVPISNHLYFYWYRQILGQKVEFLVSFYNNEISEKSEIFDDQFSVERPDGSNFTLKIRSTKLEDSAMYFCASSAGRGNTDTQYFGPGTRLTVL.